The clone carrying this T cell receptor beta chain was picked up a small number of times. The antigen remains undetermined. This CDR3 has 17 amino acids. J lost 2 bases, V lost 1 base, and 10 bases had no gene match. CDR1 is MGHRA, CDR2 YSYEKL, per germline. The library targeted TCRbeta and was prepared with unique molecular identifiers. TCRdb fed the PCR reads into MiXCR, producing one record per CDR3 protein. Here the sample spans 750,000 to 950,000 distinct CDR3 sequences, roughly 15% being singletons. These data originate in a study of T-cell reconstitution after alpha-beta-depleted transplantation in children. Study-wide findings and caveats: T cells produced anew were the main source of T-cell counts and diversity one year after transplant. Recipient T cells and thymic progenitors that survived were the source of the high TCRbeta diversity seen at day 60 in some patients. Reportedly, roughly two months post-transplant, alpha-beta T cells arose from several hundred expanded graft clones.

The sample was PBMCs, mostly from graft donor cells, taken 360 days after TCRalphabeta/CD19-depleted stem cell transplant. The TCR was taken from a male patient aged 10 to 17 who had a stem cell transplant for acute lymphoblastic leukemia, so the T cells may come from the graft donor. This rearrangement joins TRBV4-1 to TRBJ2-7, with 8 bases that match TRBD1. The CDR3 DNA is TGCGCCAGCAGCCAAGTTGCCGGGACAGGCGAAACCTACGAGCAGTACTTC. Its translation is CASSQVAGTGETYEQYF.